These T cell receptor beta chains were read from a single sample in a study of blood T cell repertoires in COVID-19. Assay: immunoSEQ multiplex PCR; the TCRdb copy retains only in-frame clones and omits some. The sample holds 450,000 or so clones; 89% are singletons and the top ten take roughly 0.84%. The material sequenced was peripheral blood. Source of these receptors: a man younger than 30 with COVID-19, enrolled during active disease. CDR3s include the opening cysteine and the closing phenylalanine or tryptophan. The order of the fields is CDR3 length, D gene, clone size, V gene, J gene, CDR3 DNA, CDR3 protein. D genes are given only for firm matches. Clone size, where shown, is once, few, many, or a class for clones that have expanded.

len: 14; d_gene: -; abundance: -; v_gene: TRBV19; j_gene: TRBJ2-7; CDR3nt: TGTGCCAGTAGGGTGGACGGAGGCTCCTACGAGCAGTACTTC; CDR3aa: CASRVDGGSYEQYF
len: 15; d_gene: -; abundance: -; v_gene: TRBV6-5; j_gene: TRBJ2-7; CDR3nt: TGTGCCAGCATTTCGACAATTCCCGGCTCCTACGAGCAGTACTTC; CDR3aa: CASISTIPGSYEQYF
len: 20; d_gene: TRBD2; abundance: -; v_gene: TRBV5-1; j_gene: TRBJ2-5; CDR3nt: TGCGCCAGCAGCTTGTTACCGTTAGGCGGGGGGACCTCATTCCAAGAGACCCAGTACTTC; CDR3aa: CASSLLPLGGGTSFQETQYF
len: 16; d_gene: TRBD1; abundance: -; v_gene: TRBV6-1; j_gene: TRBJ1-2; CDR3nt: TGTGCCAGCAGTGAAATAGGACAGGGGAAGGACTATGGCTACACCTTC; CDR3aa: CASSEIGQGKDYGYTF
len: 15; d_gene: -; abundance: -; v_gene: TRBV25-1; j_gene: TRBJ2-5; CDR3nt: TGTGCCAGCAATGCCCCGGGACTCTTACAAGAGACCCAGTACTTC; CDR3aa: CASNAPGLLQETQYF
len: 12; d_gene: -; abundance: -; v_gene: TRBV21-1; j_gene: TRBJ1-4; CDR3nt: TGTGCCAGGACAGGGGAGGACGAAAAACTGTTTTTT; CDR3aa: CARTGEDEKLFF
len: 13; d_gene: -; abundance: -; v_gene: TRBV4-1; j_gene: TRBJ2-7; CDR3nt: TGCGCCAGCAGCCAAGGTTCAGTCTACGAGCAGTACTTC; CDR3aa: CASSQGSVYEQYF
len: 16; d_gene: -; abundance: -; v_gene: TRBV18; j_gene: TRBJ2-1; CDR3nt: TGTGCCAGCTCACCAAGGGGGCGGGACGGCGACAATGAGCAGTTCTTC; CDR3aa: CASSPRGRDGDNEQFF
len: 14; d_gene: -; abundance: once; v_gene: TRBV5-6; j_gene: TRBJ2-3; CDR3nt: TGTGCCAGCAGCGGGGGCCGGTACACAGATACGCAGTATTTT; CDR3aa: CASSGGRYTDTQYF
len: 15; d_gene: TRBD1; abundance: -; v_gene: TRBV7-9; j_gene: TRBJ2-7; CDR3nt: TGTGCCAGCAGCCCGGGACAGGGATTAGTGGACGAGCAGTACTTC; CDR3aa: CASSPGQGLVDEQYF
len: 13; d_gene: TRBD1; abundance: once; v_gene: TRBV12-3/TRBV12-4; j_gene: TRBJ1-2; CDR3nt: TGTGCCAGCAGTGACAGGGTCGACTATGGCTACACCTTC; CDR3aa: CASSDRVDYGYTF
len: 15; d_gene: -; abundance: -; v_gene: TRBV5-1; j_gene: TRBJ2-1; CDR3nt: TGCGCCAGCAGCTTGGGGGACAACACCTACAATGAGCAGTTCTTC; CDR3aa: CASSLGDNTYNEQFF
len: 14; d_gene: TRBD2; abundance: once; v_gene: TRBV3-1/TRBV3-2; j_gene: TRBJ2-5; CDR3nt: TGTGCCAGCAGCTGGGGGACTAACCAAGAGACCCAGTACTTC; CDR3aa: CASSWGTNQETQYF
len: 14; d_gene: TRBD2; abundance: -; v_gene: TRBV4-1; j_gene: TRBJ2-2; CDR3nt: TGCGCCAGCGGAGCGGGAGGGAACACCGGGGAGCTGTTTTTT; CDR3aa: CASGAGGNTGELFF
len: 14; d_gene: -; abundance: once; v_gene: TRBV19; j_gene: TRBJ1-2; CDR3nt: TGTGCCAGTAGTATAGGCGGAAGCTTCTATGGCTACACCTTC; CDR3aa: CASSIGGSFYGYTF
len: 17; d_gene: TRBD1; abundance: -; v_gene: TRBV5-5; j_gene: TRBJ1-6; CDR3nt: TGTGCCAGCAGCACGGGACAGGTCTCCTCCTATAATTCACCCCTCCACTTT; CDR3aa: CASSTGQVSSYNSPLHF
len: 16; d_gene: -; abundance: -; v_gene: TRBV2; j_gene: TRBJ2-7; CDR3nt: TGTGCCAGCAGTGAGCGCCGGACAGACACCTCCTACGAGCAGTACTTC; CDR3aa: CASSERRTDTSYEQYF
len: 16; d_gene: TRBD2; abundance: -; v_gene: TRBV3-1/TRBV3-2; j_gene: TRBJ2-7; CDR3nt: TGTGCCAGCAGCCAATCCCTCGGACTAGCCCACTACGAGCAGTACTTC; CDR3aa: CASSQSLGLAHYEQYF
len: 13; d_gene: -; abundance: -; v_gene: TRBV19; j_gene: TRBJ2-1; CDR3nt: TGTGCCAGTAGTATTGTCAGGGGATCTGAGCAGTTCTTC; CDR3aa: CASSIVRGSEQFF
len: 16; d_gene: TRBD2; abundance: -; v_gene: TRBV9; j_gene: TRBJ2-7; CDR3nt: TGTGCCAGCAGCTCGGGGCTAGCGGGGTCCGCCTACGAGCAGTACTTC; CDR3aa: CASSSGLAGSAYEQYF
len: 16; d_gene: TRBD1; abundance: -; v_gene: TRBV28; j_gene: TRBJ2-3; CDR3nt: TGTGCCAGCAGGGTAGGGGACAGGGGGCGCAGGGATACGCAGTATTTT; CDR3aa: CASRVGDRGRRDTQYF
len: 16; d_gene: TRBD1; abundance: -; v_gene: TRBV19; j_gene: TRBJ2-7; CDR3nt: TGTGCCAGTAGCCCCGGGAAGGGGGCTAGGGGCTCCGAGCAGTACTTC; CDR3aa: CASSPGKGARGSEQYF
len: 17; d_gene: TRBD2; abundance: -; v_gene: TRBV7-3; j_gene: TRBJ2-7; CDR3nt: TGTGCCAGCAGCTTACAGCCCCTCGTTAGCGGGAGGGCCGAGCAGTACTTC; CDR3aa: CASSLQPLVSGRAEQYF
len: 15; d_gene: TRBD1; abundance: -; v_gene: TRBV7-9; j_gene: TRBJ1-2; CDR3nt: TGTGCCAGCAGCGCCCGGGACAGGGGGCAGCATGGCTACACCTTC; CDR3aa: CASSARDRGQHGYTF
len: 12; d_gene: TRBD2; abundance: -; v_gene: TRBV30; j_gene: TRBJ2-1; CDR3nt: TGTGCCTTCAGCGGGAGGGCAATCGAGCAGTTCTTC; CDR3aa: CAFSGRAIEQFF
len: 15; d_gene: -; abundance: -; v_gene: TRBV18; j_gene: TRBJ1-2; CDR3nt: TGTGCCAGCTCACCACTTCCCAGGGAACACTATGGCTACACCTTC; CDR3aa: CASSPLPREHYGYTF
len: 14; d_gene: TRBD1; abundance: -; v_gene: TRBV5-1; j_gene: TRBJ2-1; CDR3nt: TGCGCCAGCAGCCTGGAGGGACAGGGGAATGAGCAGTTCTTC; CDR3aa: CASSLEGQGNEQFF
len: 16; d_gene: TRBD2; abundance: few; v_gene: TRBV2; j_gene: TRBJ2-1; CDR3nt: TGTGCCAGCAGTGGGGGGGGAGCCCCAAGTGTGAATGAGCAGTTCTTC; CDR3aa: CASSGGGAPSVNEQFF
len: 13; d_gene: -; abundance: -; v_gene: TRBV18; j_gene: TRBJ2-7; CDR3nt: TGTGCCAGCTCACCACCCAGCTCCTACGAGCAGTACTTC; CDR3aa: CASSPPSSYEQYF
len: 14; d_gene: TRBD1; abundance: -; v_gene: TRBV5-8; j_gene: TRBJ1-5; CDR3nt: TGTGCCAGCAGCCTAGACAGGGGCAATCAGCCCCAGCATTTT; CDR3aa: CASSLDRGNQPQHF
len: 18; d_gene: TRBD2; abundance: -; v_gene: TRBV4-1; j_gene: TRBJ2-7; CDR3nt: TGCGCCAGCAGCCAAGTATTCGGGGGGAGCGGGAGAACCTACGAGCAGTACTTC; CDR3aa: CASSQVFGGSGRTYEQYF
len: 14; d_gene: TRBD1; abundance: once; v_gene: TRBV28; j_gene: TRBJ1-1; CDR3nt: TGTGCCAGCAGTTTATGGGGACAGGGGGCTGAAGCTTTCTTT; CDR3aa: CASSLWGQGAEAFF
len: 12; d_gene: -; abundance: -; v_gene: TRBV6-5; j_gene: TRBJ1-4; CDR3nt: TGTGCCAGCAGTTCCCCAGGGTGGGAACTGTTTTTT; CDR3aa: CASSSPGWELFF
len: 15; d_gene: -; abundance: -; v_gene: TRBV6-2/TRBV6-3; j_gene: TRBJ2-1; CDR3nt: TGTGCCAGCAGTTACATGCGGAGAGCTTACAATGAGCAGTTCTTC; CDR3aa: CASSYMRRAYNEQFF
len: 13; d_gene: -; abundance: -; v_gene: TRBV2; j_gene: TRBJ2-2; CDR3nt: TGTGCCAGCAGTCCTGGGCCCACCGGGGAGCTGTTTTTT; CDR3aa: CASSPGPTGELFF
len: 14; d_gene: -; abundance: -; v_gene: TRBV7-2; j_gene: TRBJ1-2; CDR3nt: TGTGCCAGCAGCTTAGGAGTAGGGGCGACGGGCTACACCTTC; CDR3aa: CASSLGVGATGYTF
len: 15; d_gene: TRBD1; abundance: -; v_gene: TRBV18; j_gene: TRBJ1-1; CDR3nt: TGTGCCAGCTCACCACCGGACAGGTTGGTCACTGAAGCTTTCTTT; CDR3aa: CASSPPDRLVTEAFF
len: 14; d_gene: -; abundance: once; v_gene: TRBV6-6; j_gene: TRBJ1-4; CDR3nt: TGTGCCAGCAGGCCCTCGGGAGCTAATGAAAAACTGTTTTTT; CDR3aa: CASRPSGANEKLFF
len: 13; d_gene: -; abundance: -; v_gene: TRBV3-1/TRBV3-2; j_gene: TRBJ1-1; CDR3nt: TGTGCCAGCAGTGACACGTCTCCGGGGGTAGCTTTCTTT; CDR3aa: CASSDTSPGVAFF
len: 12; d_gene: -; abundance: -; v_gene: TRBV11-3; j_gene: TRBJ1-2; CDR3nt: TGTGCCAGCAGCTTAGGTCGGAGAGGCTACACCTTC; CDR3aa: CASSLGRRGYTF
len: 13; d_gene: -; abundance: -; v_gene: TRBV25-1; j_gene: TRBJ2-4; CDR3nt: TGTGCCAGCTCGGGGTTAGCCAAAAACATTCAGTACTTC; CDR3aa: CASSGLAKNIQYF
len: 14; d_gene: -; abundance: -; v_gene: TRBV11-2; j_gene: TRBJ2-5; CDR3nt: TGTGCCAGCAGCTTCCAGGGTAATCGAGAGACCCAGTACTTC; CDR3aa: CASSFQGNRETQYF
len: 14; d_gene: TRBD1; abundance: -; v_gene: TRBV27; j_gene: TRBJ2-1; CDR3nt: TGTGCCAGCAGTGGGACAGGGCAATCCAATGAGCAGTTCTTC; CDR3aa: CASSGTGQSNEQFF
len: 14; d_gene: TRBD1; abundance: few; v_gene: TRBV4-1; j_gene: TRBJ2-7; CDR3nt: TGCGCCAGCAGCCAAGCGCACAGGGGCTACGAGCAGTACTTC; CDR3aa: CASSQAHRGYEQYF